This T cell receptor beta chain was identified during a study of cytomegalovirus exposure and HLA in healthy donors (dated by TCRdb to 2017 to 2019). At the level of the whole study: According to an earlier analysis of a few hundred of the donors, 150 million to 200 million T cells yielded 100 million or so unique TCR beta sequences and roughly 280 Gb of sequence data. Approximately 300 gigabases of sequencing data and around 88 million unique TCR sequences made up an early release that covered around 640 HLA-typed donors. Of the roughly 390 genotyped donors, around 81% fell in the genetic ancestry cluster associated with self-reported Caucasian donors. The study was designed to test whether signatures of past pathogen exposure could be identified by cataloging public T cell receptors. Using immunosequencing, the study profiled T cell repertoires from 640 or so subjects and related those repertoires to cytomegalovirus serostatus. Along with the roughly 710-subject first cohort, a separate validation cohort of approximately 110 different subjects was used. To predict cytomegalovirus infection status, the study brought together high-throughput TCR immunosequencing, statistical association of individual TCRs with disease status, and machine learning. To study patterns of TCR occurrence, a later analysis re-analyzed previously published TCR beta repertoires from several hundred donors and added high-resolution HLA genotyping. The later analysis used no new phenotypic data to find candidate immune exposures, relying instead on TCR beta sequences and their occurrence across donors. An earlier analysis of 587 of the donors applied high-throughput TCR beta sequencing to assess whether each TCR beta V gene segment acted as functional or pseudogenic. Donor age, sex, ethnicity and CMV serostatus were compiled alongside the repertoire data. Genome-wide SNP genotypes for about 60% of the roughly 700 donors were used in a later genetic analysis, which treated that subset as a discovery cohort. All discovery cohort repertoires had been generated using a single sequencing platform. HLA typing included class I and class II loci at four-digit resolution. The number of donors typed differed by locus, with roughly 620-630 for A, B, C, DRB1 and DQB1, 522 for DQA1, nearly 610 for DPA1, and about 450 for DPB1. Roughly five DR-DQ haplotypes were treated as single units for association and clustering because of strong linkage in the cohort. On average, 235,054 unique TCR beta nucleotide sequences were sequenced per donor among 398 genotyped donors of the cohort, with roughly 18% of those sequences being non-productive.

What the study reported, not specific to this receptor: The study gave a list of about 150 TCR beta chains associated with cytomegalovirus. CMV serostatus was the only immune exposure information available for the cohort. This cohort had only TCR beta chains sequenced, and the lack of alpha or paired-chain data limited which features could be detected. Because the 87-base-pair reads could not distinguish some IMGT-functional V segments, including TRBV6-2 and TRBV6-3, those segments were excluded. A group of highly shared sequence variants was considered likely to be a technical artifact of the sequencing pipeline. A later analysis associated about 17,000 TCR beta sequences with specific HLA alleles at a false discovery rate of 0.05. According to a later analysis, TCR association rates differed among HLA loci, with DRB1 alleles showing the most associated TCRs and HLA-C alleles showing the fewest. A further reported finding was that TCR beta sequences accurately predicted the HLA-A and HLA-B alleles for most subjects in the first cohort. A later genetic analysis associated a missense DCLRE1C variant with V-gene and J-gene trimming of TCR beta chains, and an independent cohort replicated the association. Linkage disequilibrium might explain the correlated functional status among segregating V segments, but an unknown experimental factor could not be ruled out. A later analysis reported that several top co-occurrence clusters appeared linked to parvovirus B19, influenza, CMV and Epstein-Barr virus. In an earlier analysis of more than 450 of the donors, most TCR beta V segments were observed in productive rearrangements about 87% or about 30% of the time, broadly matching IMGT annotations. The earlier analysis of approximately 540 of the donors excluded 15 to 20 rarely observed V segments, including chromosome 9 orphons, because counts were too low. The classifier was reported to diagnose cytomegalovirus status with high specificity and sensitivity in both the original cohort and the validation cohort. In a later analysis, HLA-associated TCR beta chains showed more clonal expansion and lower generation probabilities than non-associated chains that were equally common. When HLA alleles, especially DR and DQ, strongly co-occurred, attributing TCR associations to individual alleles was difficult. A later analysis found that most CMV-associated TCR beta chains appeared HLA-restricted, with HLA associations seemingly driven largely by CMV exposure. The authors suggested that the approach could potentially be extended to other disease states and immunological phenotypes. While some public TCRs were present in many individuals, most TCR sequences turned up only very rarely across donors. Because some donors lacked HLA typing at each locus, the association tests relied only on the typed subset. Three of the identified cytomegalovirus-associated TCR beta chains were confirmed in vitro to be specific for cytomegalovirus antigens. A later genetic analysis reported fewer N-insertions in productive TCRs among donors in an Asian-associated ancestry cluster than the roughly 670-donor mean. Roughly uniform sequencing depth across donors was assumed in presence/absence analyses, although this assumption may not hold.

Library preparation was by the immunoSEQ multiplex PCR assay. A mixture of 60 forward primers for TCR Vbeta segments and 13 reverse primers for TCR Jbeta segments was used in the multiplex PCR. Amplification of the CDR3 region of rearranged TCR beta genes was performed with a multiplex PCR assay on genomic DNA. The Illumina HiSeq System was used to sequence the amplified TCR beta libraries as 87-base-pair reads. On the study's bioinformatics: Across the 500 to 700 repertoires, a later analysis counted some 80 million unique TCR beta chains, 8.5 million to 12 million of which were shared by at least two donors. A nearest-neighbor algorithm error-corrected the raw reads and collapsed the reads into unique sequences, merging closely related sequences to remove PCR and sequencing errors. Alignment of CDR3 sequences to IMGT reference sequences was used to assign V, D and J gene segments. For a sequence to be retained, at least a six-nucleotide match to both a V gene segment and a J gene segment was required. Rearrangements were classified as productive when the CDR3 lacked stop codons and remained in frame with V and J, and all other rearrangements were classified as non-productive. Following IMGT convention, CDR3 was defined as the stretch from the second conserved V-encoded cysteine to the conserved J-encoded phenylalanine. In an earlier analysis of 500 to 650 of the donors, sequences lacking an unambiguous match to a single V gene segment were excluded. An earlier analysis of a few hundred of the donors called V segments functional above 56.7% productive rearrangements and segregating when the between-donor standard deviation exceeded 5%. A statistical classification framework was developed to diagnose cytomegalovirus status using the catalog of TCR beta chain sequences. V and J gene assignment, in a later analysis, came from comparing TCR nucleotide sequences with IMGT/GENE-DB human TR gene sequences. A later analysis assigned CDR3 sequences and most-parsimonious VDJ recombination scenarios with the TCRdist pipeline. In a later analysis, each TCR beta chain was defined by its CDR3 amino acid sequence together with its V-gene family, and reads without a unique V-gene family were excluded. As a way to deal with suspected cross-contamination and a sequencing artifact, a later analysis dropped 500 to 700 nucleotide sequences that were highly shared and had low generation probability. In a later analysis, a clonal expansion index was calculated for each public chain from normalized within-repertoire ranks of inferred template counts. In a later analysis, generation probabilities were computed with a VDJ recombination model fitted to out-of-frame rearrangements, and the resulting probabilities were checked against IGoR. A later analysis scored TCR-TCR, TCR-HLA and TCR-CMV co-occurrence with hypergeometric tests, applying a repertoire-size bias correction to TCR pairs. A later analysis estimated false discovery rates by permuting HLA or CMV assignments 20 times. A later analysis grouped co-occurring TCRs with DBSCAN, adding TCRdist sequence similarity when clustering within HLA-allele-positive subsets. Repertoires with fewer than 30,000 or more than 120,000 public chains were left out of co-occurrence clustering, as were four to six repertoires with anomalous nucleotide sharing. In TCRdb, the immuneACCESS table is reduced to in-frame sequences with V and J assigned. These tables do not hold every clone; where another copy was compared, an unresolved V gene accounts for under half, and the others remain unexplained. D and trimming come from the DNA, and the V and J calls and clone size come from that table. The sample contains around 160,000 clones, under 85% of them found a single time. Clones ranked in the top ten supply about 4% of the sample.

This clone was seen only once. Its antigen target is currently unknown. No base quality values were provided; no much bigger clone lies one nucleotide off. CDR1 MRHNA and CDR2 SNTAGT were looked up in the germline V gene. The cysteine opens and the phenylalanine closes a CDR3 of 15 amino acids. Only the CDR3 part of the read is kept: 45 bases, read in frame from the first base. V and J are trimmed by 2 bases and 6 bases, and the gene matches miss 5 bases of the junction. The cohort comprised 666 healthy bone marrow donors. At the time of sampling, every cohort member was nominally healthy, though immune exposures that went unrecorded were likely present. The donor was CMV seropositive and belonged to the group of some 290 seropositive cohort members. A peripheral blood sample was collected from each donor, and TCR beta sequencing was performed on peripheral blood mononuclear cells. The Qiagen DNeasy Blood Extraction Kit was used to extract genomic DNA from the blood cell samples.

Sequencing used PBMCs. The chain is encoded by TRBV6-4 joined to TRBJ2-1; the central 9 bases match TRBD2. The TCR sequence derives from a man aged 45-65 years in good health and CMV-seropositive. The encoded CDR3 is CASSDGTSPGNEQFF. In nucleotide form, the sequence is TGTGCCAGCAGTGACGGGACTAGCCCGGGCAATGAGCAGTTCTTC.